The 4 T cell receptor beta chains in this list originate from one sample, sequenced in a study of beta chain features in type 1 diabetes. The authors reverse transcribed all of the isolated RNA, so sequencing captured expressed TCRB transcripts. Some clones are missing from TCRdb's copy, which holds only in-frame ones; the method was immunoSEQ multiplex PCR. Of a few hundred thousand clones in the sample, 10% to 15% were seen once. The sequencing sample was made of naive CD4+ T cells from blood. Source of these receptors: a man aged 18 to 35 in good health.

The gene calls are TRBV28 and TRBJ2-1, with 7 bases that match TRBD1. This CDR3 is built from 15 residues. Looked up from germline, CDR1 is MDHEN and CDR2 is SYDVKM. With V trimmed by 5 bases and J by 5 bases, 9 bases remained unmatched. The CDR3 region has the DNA TGTGCCAGCAGTCTACAGGGGCCTTATGACAATGAGCAGTTCTTC. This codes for CASSLQGPYDNEQFF.

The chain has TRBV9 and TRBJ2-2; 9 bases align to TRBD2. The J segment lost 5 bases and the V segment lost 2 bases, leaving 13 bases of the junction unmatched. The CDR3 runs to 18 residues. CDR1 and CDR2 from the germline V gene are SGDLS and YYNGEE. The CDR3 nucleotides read TGTGCCAGCAGCGTCACTACCTCCGGGACTAGCATTACCGGGGAGCTGTTTTTT. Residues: CASSVTTSGTSITGELFF. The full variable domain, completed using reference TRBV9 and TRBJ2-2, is DSGVTQTPKHLITATGQRVTLRCSPRSGDLSVYWYQQSLDQGLQFLIQYYNGEERAKGNILERFSAQQFPDLHSELNLSSLELGDSALYFCASSVTTSGTSITGELFFGEGSRLTVL.

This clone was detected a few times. The CDR3 is CASSITSGTAKNIQYF. CDR3 coding DNA: TGTGCCAGCAGTATAACTAGCGGGACAGCCAAAAACATTCAGTACTTC. The chain joins TRBV27 to TRBJ2-4; the match to TRBD2 covers 10 bases. Germline V gene data show CDR1 as MNHEY and CDR2 as SMNVEV (reference sequence). V lost 5 bases and J lost 0; bases outside the gene matches: 4. The CDR3 is made up of 16 amino acids.

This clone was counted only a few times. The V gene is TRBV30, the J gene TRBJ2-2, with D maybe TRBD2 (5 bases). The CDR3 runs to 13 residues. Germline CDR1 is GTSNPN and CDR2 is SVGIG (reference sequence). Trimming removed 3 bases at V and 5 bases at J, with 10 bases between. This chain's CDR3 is CAWSSSWTGELFF. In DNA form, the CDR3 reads TGTGCCTGGAGCTCTAGCTGGACCGGGGAGCTGTTTTTT.